These 14 T cell receptor beta chains originate from one sample sequenced in a study of T cells in narcolepsy. Produced via immunoSEQ multiplex PCR; TCRdb's table is partial and in-frame only. The sample holds roughly 30,000 clones; 60% to 80% are singletons and the top ten take approximately 3.8%. Sequenced input: memory (CD45RA-) CD4+ T cells from blood. These receptors all stem from a human donor in good health.

This chain joins TRBV6-5 and TRBJ2-4, with D possibly being TRBD2 (6 bases). Trimming pared 7 bases from V and 2 bases from J, leaving 9 bases between. The CDR3 is 13 residues long. Germline V CDR1 and CDR2: MNHEY, SVGAGI. CDR3 DNA sequence: TGTGCCAGCATTGGGGGGACCAAAAACATTCAGTACTTC. This codes for CASIGGTKNIQYF.

This clone was counted a single time. CDR3 protein: CASSVQAGANVLTF. As DNA, the CDR3 is TGTGCCAGCAGTGTGCAGGCTGGGGCCAACGTCCTGACTTTC. This chain joins TRBV6-5 and TRBJ2-6; the D is unclear. Trimming pared 5 bases from V and 2 bases from J, leaving 7 bases between. The CDR3 spans 14 residues. CDR1 and CDR2 from the germline V gene are MNHEY and SVGAGI.

The V gene is TRBV29-1, the J gene TRBJ2-5; weak D call: TRBD2 (5 bases). In germline, CDR1 is SQVTM, CDR2 ANQGSEA. There are 12 residues in the CDR3. Trimming removed 8 bases at V and 4 bases at J, with 14 bases between. CDR3 loop: CSTVVGGETQYF. DNA for the CDR3: TGCAGCACTGTGGTTGGAGGAGAGACCCAGTACTTC.

The J gene is TRBJ2-3, the V gene TRBV21-1. TRBV21-1 is a documented pseudogene. The CDR3 runs to 14 residues. CDR3 sequence: CASQSAFVSDTQYF. As DNA, the CDR3 is TGTGCCAGCCAGTCGGCGTTCGTTTCAGATACGCAGTATTTT.

Details on this clone: Other DNA sequences in this sample translate to the same CDR3. The genes are TRBV6-5 and TRBJ2-1; the D gene is possibly TRBD1 (5 bases). V lost 5 bases and J lost 5, with 10 bases in between. Germline V gene data show CDR1 as MNHEY and CDR2 as SVGAGI. The CDR3 spans 13 residues. This CDR3 reads CASSGAGNNEQFF. CDR3 nucleotide sequence: TGTGCCAGCAGTGGGGCAGGAAACAATGAGCAGTTCTTC.

V usage is TRBV15 and J usage is TRBJ2-1, with 9 bases matching TRBD2. There are 18 residues in the CDR3. The germline V gene has CDR1 LNHNV and CDR2 YYDKDF (reference sequence). Trimming removed 3 bases from V and 5 bases from J; junction bases left unmatched: 14. The CDR3 DNA is TGTGCCACCAGCAGCTGGGCGGGAGGGCCTTTGGGCCACAATGAGCAGTTCTTC. This translates into CATSSWAGGPLGHNEQFF.

This clone showed up just a few times. The chain uses TRBV7-2 and TRBJ2-7, with TRBD2 identical over 11 bases. CDR1 and CDR2 (germline): SGHTA, FQGNSA. This CDR3 comprises 15 residues. V lost 5 bases to trimming and J lost 5 bases; unmatched junction nucleotides: 8. CDR3 region: CASSSSGRVANEQYF. The CDR3, as DNA: TGTGCCAGCAGCAGTAGCGGGAGGGTTGCAAACGAGCAGTACTTC.

The chain has TRBV2 and TRBJ2-7, with no clear D. V shed 2 bases and J shed 3 bases, with 2 bases lying between them. This CDR3 region has 11 residues. Looked up from germline, CDR1 is SNHLY and CDR2 is FYNNEI. The DNA of the CDR3 is TGTGCCAGCAGTGAACTCTACGAGCAGTACTTC. Translated: CASSELYEQYF.

The chain joins TRBV11-2 to TRBJ2-7; the match to TRBD2 covers 12 bases. There are 15 residues in the CDR3. V lost 7 bases, J lost 3 bases, and 7 bases stayed unmatched. Germline CDR1 SGHAT, CDR2 FQNNGV. The CDR3 spells CASTLTSGRGYEQYF. As DNA, the CDR3 is TGTGCCAGCACCCTGACTAGCGGGAGAGGCTACGAGCAGTACTTC.

In its sample, this clone was seen a few times. The chain links TRBV19 to TRBJ1-1, with TRBD1 matching 8 bases. This CDR3 has 13 amino acids. Germline assignment: CDR1 LNHDA and CDR2 SQIVND (reference sequence). Trimming took 4 bases from V and 7 from J; bases not matched to a gene: 5. The CDR3 region is CASSTDRVGEAFF. The CDR3 nucleotides read TGTGCCAGTAGTACGGACAGGGTCGGTGAAGCTTTCTTT. Combining the CDR3 with reference TRBV19 and TRBJ1-1 gives the whole variable domain DGGITQSPKYLFRKEGQNVTLSCEQNLNHDAMYWYRQDPGQGLRLIYYSQIVNDFQKGDIAEGYSVSREKKESFPLTVTSAQKNPTAFYLCASSTDRVGEAFFGQGTRLTVV.

The V call is TRBV6-1, the J call TRBJ2-1; 7 bases align to TRBD1. The V gene's germline CDR1 is MNHNS and CDR2 SASEGT. The CDR3 sequence is 15 residues long. With V trimmed by 6 bases and J by 3 bases, 8 bases remained unmatched. In DNA, the CDR3 is TGTGCCAGCAGGGCGACAGGGAACGACTACAATGAGCAGTTCTTC. It encodes CASRATGNDYNEQFF.

V usage is TRBV5-6 and J usage is TRBJ2-1; D may be TRBD2 (6 bases). The CDR3 is made up of 15 amino acids. Germline V gene data show CDR1 as SGHDT and CDR2 as YYEEEE. Trimming left V 2 bases short and J 11 bases short, with 20 bases between. CDR3 DNA: TGTGCCAGCAGCTTCGCCGTGGCGGCGGGAACCCAGCAGTTCTTC. It codes for CASSFAVAAGTQQFF.

This chain joins TRBV5-1 and TRBJ1-4; the match to TRBD1 covers 7 bases. The CDR3 runs 16 residues. Trimming at V came to 2 bases and at J to 7 bases, leaving 11 bases not matched to a gene. Looked up from germline, CDR1 is SGHRS and CDR2 is YFSETQ. CDR3 loop: CASSLGTELRGEKLFF. In DNA, the CDR3 is TGCGCCAGCAGCTTAGGGACAGAACTGAGGGGTGAAAAACTGTTTTTT.

This chain connects TRBV6-1 to TRBJ1-6, with 7 positions matching TRBD1. The CDR3 runs to 16 residues. V was clipped by 4 bases and J by 3 bases; unmatched bases: 6. Germline lookup yields CDR1 MNHNS and CDR2 SASEGT. CDR3 coding DNA: TGTGCCAGCAGTGCAGACAGGGCTTTCTATAATTCACCCCTCCACTTT. Translation gives CASSADRAFYNSPLHF.